This T cell receptor (beta chain) was found in a study of cytomegalovirus exposure and HLA in healthy donors. Regarding this clone: Antigen: not known.

CDR1 is MNHNS and CDR2 is SASEGT in the germline V gene. The CDR3 contains 14 residues. With 4 bases removed from V and 9 bases from J, the gap between germline ends came to 13 bases. Study findings and constraints: TCR beta chains numbering more than 150 were designated cytomegalovirus-associated. Highly shared variants forming one cluster were likely a sequencing artifact. A later examination showed that TCR association rates differed by HLA locus, with DRB1 most and HLA-C fewest.

The study ran its PCR with 60 Vbeta and 13 Jbeta primers. This table comes from immunoSEQ multiplex PCR, and its TCRdb copy is limited to in-frame clones, with some not included. The table records 140,000 to 150,000 clones, 78% of them present only once. Sequencing was carried out using PBMCs. The receptor comes from a female donor in good health and CMV-seronegative. The chain employs TRBV6-1 and TRBJ1-6; TRBD1 might be the D (5 bases). Written as DNA, the CDR3 is TGTGCCAGCAGTGCAATCTCAGGGTTTTCACCCCTCCACTTT. This sequence encodes CASSAISGFSPLHF.